One and the same sample provided the 15 T cell receptor beta chains below, sequenced in a study of T-cell memory formation after mild COVID-19. One entry per CDR3 protein results from TCRdb running MiXCR on the 5' RACE reads. This table holds under 650,000 distinct CDR3 sequences, more than 15% found once. The material sequenced was PBMCs or a T cell subset sorted from them (not recorded which). These receptors came from an adult woman who had mild COVID-19 (a few samples of this study predate the infection). Cell type and time point are not known.

This clonotype turned up a few times. The chain couples TRBV24-1 to TRBJ2-2; D tentatively reads TRBD1 or TRBD2 (5 bases each). CDR3 length: 15 amino acids. V was trimmed by 3 bases and J by 3 bases, leaving 10 bases between them. Germline loops: CDR1 KGHDR, CDR2 SFDVKD. This chain's CDR3 is CATSDPGRDTGELFF. CDR3 DNA: TGTGCCACCAGTGATCCGGGACGAGACACCGGGGAGCTGTTTTTT.

This clonotype turned up a few times. V and J are TRBV27 and TRBJ2-3; TRBD1 aligns across 8 bases. CDR3 length: 14 amino acids. The J segment lost 4 bases and the V segment lost 4 bases, leaving 4 bases of the junction unmatched. Germline assignment: CDR1 MNHEY and CDR2 SMNVEV (reference sequence). The CDR3 DNA sequence: TGTGCCAGCAGTTCCGACAGGGGCGCAGATACGCAGTATTTT. It is translated as CASSSDRGADTQYF.

In this sample, this clonotype turned up many times. This chain uses TRBV5-1 with TRBJ2-7, with 8 bases aligning to TRBD1. CDR3 size: 14 residues. After removal of 4 bases from V and 5 bases from J, the junction contained 8 bases not matched to a gene. Germline CDR1 is SGHRS and CDR2 is YFSETQ. The CDR3 loop reads CASSPGQGLDEQYF. The CDR3 region has the DNA TGCGCCAGCAGCCCCGGACAGGGTTTAGACGAGCAGTACTTC.

The chain carries TRBV12-3 or TRBV12-4 and TRBJ2-2; 10 nucleotides agree with TRBD2. V lost 4 bases and J lost 6; bases outside the gene matches: 5. CDR3 size: 15 residues. This chain's CDR3 is CASSSGLAVPGELFF. Here the CDR3 DNA reads TGTGCCAGCAGTTCCGGACTAGCGGTGCCCGGGGAGCTGTTTTTT.

V gene TRBV2 combines with J gene TRBJ2-7; possibly TRBD2 for D (5 bases). This CDR3 comprises 12 residues. The V end was cut by 9 bases, the J end by 6 bases, with 15 bases between. Germline loops: CDR1 SNHLY, CDR2 FYNNEI. CDR3 region: CAREIGGGEQYF. CDR3 nucleotide sequence: TGTGCCAGAGAAATCGGTGGAGGCGAGCAGTACTTC. The variable domain in full, completed from reference TRBV2 and TRBJ2-7, reads EPEVTQTPSHQVTQMGQEVILRCVPISNHLYFYWYRQILGQKVEFLVSFYNNEISEKSEIFDDQFSVERPDGSNFTLKIRSTKLEDSAMYFCAREIGGGEQYFGPGTRLTVT.

Ten or more counts support this clonotype. This rearrangement joins TRBV7-9 to TRBJ1-2; D gene ambiguous. From germline, CDR1 is SEHNR and CDR2 FQNEAQ (reference sequence). This CDR3 is 14 amino acids long. V was cut by 1 base and J by 2 bases, with 8 bases left in between. The DNA of the CDR3 is TGTGCCAGCAGCTTAGATTCATTAAACTATGGCTACACCTTC. Its translation is CASSLDSLNYGYTF.

In this sample, this clonotype turned up a few times. The J gene is TRBJ2-7, the V gene TRBV27; TRBD1 is a possible D gene (5 bases). V was clipped by 5 bases and J by 7 bases, with 15 bases between them. The CDR3 is 13 residues long. Per germline, CDR1 MNHEY and CDR2 SMNVEV (reference sequence). Here the CDR3 DNA reads TGTGCCAGCAGTCAGGACATGGCGAGGGAGCAGTACTTC. It is translated as CASSQDMAREQYF.

A few counts support this clonotype. V usage is TRBV7-7 and J usage is TRBJ1-1; possible D gene TRBD1, 6 bases. CDR1 is SSHAT and CDR2 is FNYEAQ in the germline V gene (reference sequence). CDR3 length: 16 amino acids. V was cut by 2 bases and J by 1 base, with 14 bases left in between. This chain's CDR3 is CASSLRGGVQNTEAFF. Here the CDR3 DNA reads TGTGCCAGCAGCTTACGGGGGGGCGTGCAGAACACTGAAGCTTTCTTT. The full variable domain, its missing parts supplied by reference TRBV7-7 and TRBJ1-1, is GAGVSQSPRYKVTKRGQDVTLRCDPISSHATLYWYQQALGQGPEFLTYFNYEAQPDKSGLPSDRFSAERPEGSISTLTIQRTEQRDSAMYRCASSLRGGVQNTEAFFGQGTRLTVV.

Note on this clonotype: This sequence may be a read error, since a much larger clone differs from it by one base. V usage is TRBV6-2 or TRBV6-3 and J usage is TRBJ2-2; no clear D gene. V lost 5 bases and J 5 bases, leaving 3 bases between the germline ends. Germline V CDR1 and CDR2: MNHEY, SVGEGT. The length of the CDR3 is 11 residues. The CDR3 sequence is CASSMTGELFF. CDR3 DNA: TGTGCCAGCAGTATGACCGGGGAGCTGTTTTTT.

The V gene is TRBV21-1, the J gene TRBJ2-7; the DNA was not used to check the table's D call, TRBD1. TRBV21-1 has pseudogene status. CDR3 length: 17 residues. CDR3 sequence: CASSTPSPTGRELEQYF. DNA of the CDR3: TGTGCCAGCAGCACCCCGTCTCCGACAGGACGAGAGCTCGAGCAGTACTTC.

This clonotype was recorded a few times. The chain recombines TRBV7-2 with TRBJ2-7, with D tentatively TRBD1 or TRBD2 (5 bases each). The CDR3 consists of 13 residues. CDR1 and CDR2 (germline): SGHTA, FQGNSA. Trimming shortened V by 4 bases and J by 3 bases, and 10 bases separated the two germline ends. Written as DNA, the CDR3 is TGTGCCAGCAGCTCGGGACGAGTCTACGAGCAGTACTTC. Protein sequence: CASSSGRVYEQYF.

This clonotype has a handful of counts. This CDR3 reads CAWSRVNEKLFF. The CDR3 DNA is TGTGCCTGGTCCAGGGTCAATGAAAAACTGTTTTTT. The chain has TRBV7-9 and TRBJ1-4; tentative D call: TRBD1 (5 bases). Trimming pared 11 bases from V and 5 bases from J, leaving 12 bases between. The CDR3 covers 12 residues. Germline values: CDR1 SEHNR, CDR2 FQNEAQ (reference sequence).

This chain links TRBV29-1 with TRBJ1-5; D may be TRBD1 (6 bases). Trimming took 7 bases from V and 6 from J, leaving 16 bases between them. The CDR3 is 13 residues long. Per germline, CDR1 SQVTM and CDR2 ANQGSEA. CDR3 amino acids: CSALTGSGQPQHF. The CDR3 coding sequence is TGCAGCGCCCTGACAGGCTCCGGTCAGCCCCAGCATTTT.

The chain uses TRBV19 and TRBJ2-7; possibly TRBD1 or TRBD2 for D (5 bases each). This CDR3 has 14 amino acids. Germline V gene lookup returns CDR1 LNHDA and CDR2 SQIVND (reference sequence). V gave up 7 bases and J gave up 5 bases, with 18 bases separating them. The CDR3 DNA reads TGTGCCAGTAACTCCCCGGGGACGCACCACGAGCAGTACTTC. Its protein product is CASNSPGTHHEQYF.

There are a few counts of this clonotype. Mismatch with germline at one junction end may stem from a read error. This chain links TRBV7-9 with TRBJ1-1; possibly TRBD1 for D (5 bases). Germline V gene sequence: CDR1 SEHNR, CDR2 FQNEAQ (reference sequence). The CDR3 has 15 residues. The DNA of the CDR3 is TGTGCCAGCACCTGGGAGGGGTTCATGAAAACTGAAGCTTTCTTT. It encodes CASTWEGFMKTEAFF.